This TCR beta chain was retrieved from a study of patients and donors after allogeneic stem cell transplantation. MiXCR was run by TCRdb on the RT-PCR reads, yielding one entry per CDR3 protein. This sample has about 24,000 distinct CDR3 sequences, with about 45% found just once. The germline CDR1 and CDR2 sequences are ENHRY and SYGVKD. Losses at the gene ends were 0 bases for V and 1 base for J; bases not matched to a gene: 4. The CDR3 runs to 16 residues. Sequencing input: blood, either unsorted or a sorted T cell fraction (not recorded which). The chain is built from TRBV10-3 and TRBJ2-5, with 8 bases that match TRBD2. The sequence came from a human donor who was either an allogeneic HSCT recipient or a stem cell or donor lymphocyte infusion donor (not recorded which). It is not recorded whose cells these are; they may come from a transplant donor. The CDR3 DNA reads as TGTGCCATCAGTGAGTCTAGCGGGGTTTTCCAAGAGACCCAGTACTTC. Its translation: CAISESSGVFQETQYF.